What follows are 23 T cell receptor beta chains derived from one specimen sequenced in a study of cytomegalovirus exposure and HLA in healthy donors. The PCR made use of 60 Vbeta and 13 Jbeta primers. Sequencing was performed with immunoSEQ multiplex PCR; in TCRdb, only in-frame clones are kept and a portion is missing. The data hold about 140,000 clones, with approximately 57% observed a single time. The sample comprised PBMCs. All receptors come from a male donor in good health and CMV-seronegative.

The J gene is TRBJ2-1, the V gene TRBV6-5, with D possibly TRBD1 on 5 matching bases. V was shortened by 0 bases and J by 0 bases, with 9 bases between the two germline ends. Germline V gives CDR1 MNHEY, CDR2 SVGAGI. The CDR3 consists of 16 residues. CDR3 in amino acids: CASSYSRQGSYNEQFF. As DNA, the CDR3 is TGTGCCAGCAGTTACTCGAGGCAGGGCTCCTACAATGAGCAGTTCTTC.

This clone was observed a single time. The J gene is TRBJ2-1, the V gene TRBV27, with 10 nucleotides matching TRBD2. The CDR3 has 18 amino acids. V was pared by 7 bases and J by 0 bases, with 12 bases of the junction left unmatched. Germline V gives CDR1 MNHEY, CDR2 SMNVEV (reference sequence). As DNA, the CDR3 is TGTGCCAGCACCGTAGCGGGGGGCTTTTCGAGCTCCTACAATGAGCAGTTCTTC. It encodes CASTVAGGFSSSYNEQFF.

The chain is built from TRBV15 and TRBJ2-7; 8 bases match TRBD2. CDR1 LNHNV and CDR2 YYDKDF come from the germline V gene (reference sequence). V shed 1 base and J 4 bases; nucleotides not matched to a gene: 12. CDR3 size: 17 residues. CDR3 nucleotides: TGTGCCACCAGCAGAGGATCCGGCGGGGGGATCGGGTACGAGCAGTACTTC. Protein sequence: CATSRGSGGGIGYEQYF.

The V gene is TRBV6-6, the J gene TRBJ2-1; D is uncertain. From germline, CDR1 is MNHNY and CDR2 SVGAGI (reference sequence). The CDR3 covers 15 residues. Trimming shortened V by 0 bases and J by 3 bases, and 9 bases separated the two germline ends. The CDR3 protein is CASSYSLSLYNEQFF. The CDR3 nucleotides are TGTGCCAGCAGTTACTCCCTAAGTCTCTACAATGAGCAGTTCTTC.

There are a few counts of this clone. CDR3 nucleotide sequence: TGCGCCAGCAGCCAAGATCTCTCAGCGGGGCTTGGGGAAAAGTATTTT. Protein sequence: CASSQDLSAGLGEKYF. The chain links TRBV4-1 to TRBJ2-3, with 7 bases identical to TRBD2. The length of the CDR3 is 16 residues. The V gene's germline CDR1 is MGHRA and CDR2 YSYEKL. V shed 0 bases, J shed 13 bases, and the junction held 16 bases outside the gene matches.

V is TRBV9 and J is TRBJ2-5; TRBD2 matches at 7 bases. The CDR3 extends over 14 amino acids. CDR1 SGDLS and CDR2 YYNGEE come from the germline V gene. Germline trimming cut 2 bases from V and 5 bases from J; bases unmatched to any gene: 6. CDR3 DNA: TGTGCCAGCAGCGTGGGGACTATCGTGGAGACCCAGTACTTC. Its translation is CASSVGTIVETQYF. The entire variable domain, with the rest obtained from reference TRBV9 and TRBJ2-5, is as follows: DSGVTQTPKHLITATGQRVTLRCSPRSGDLSVYWYQQSLDQGLQFLIQYYNGEERAKGNILERFSAQQFPDLHSELNLSSLELGDSALYFCASSVGTIVETQYFGPGTRLLVL.

The chain recombines TRBV5-5 with TRBJ1-2; TRBD1 matches 9 bases. Germline CDR1 and CDR2: SGHKS and YYEKEE (reference sequence). This CDR3 has 13 amino acids. V lost 3 bases to trimming and J lost 6 bases; unmatched junction nucleotides: 3. The CDR3 spells CASSSTGGHGYTF. The DNA of the CDR3 is TGTGCCAGCAGCTCGACAGGGGGACATGGCTACACCTTC.

This clone was observed a handful of times. This chain uses TRBV30 with TRBJ2-5; D is ambiguous. V was trimmed by 3 bases and J by 1 base, leaving 9 bases between them. Per germline, CDR1 GTSNPN and CDR2 SVGIG (reference sequence). CDR3 length: 13 residues. The CDR3 DNA reads as TGTGCCTGGAGCCCAGGAACCCAAGAGACCCAGTACTTC. Translating gives CAWSPGTQETQYF.

Only one count was recorded for this clone. V and J are TRBV7-9 and TRBJ2-7; 12 nucleotides agree with TRBD1. The CDR3 runs to 15 residues. Germline loops: CDR1 SEHNR, CDR2 FQNEAQ (reference sequence). With 4 bases clipped from V and 7 bases from J, the junction kept 8 bases outside the gene matches. CDR3 bases: TGTGCCAGCAGCTCCCGGGACAGGGGGCTCAGGGAGCAGTACTTC. It codes for CASSSRDRGLREQYF.

The chain has TRBV27 and TRBJ2-7, with TRBD1 identical over 8 bases. The CDR3 is made up of 13 amino acids. V shed 10 bases, J shed 7 bases, and the junction held 12 bases outside the gene matches. From germline, CDR1 is MNHEY and CDR2 SMNVEV (reference sequence). Written as DNA, the CDR3 is TGTGCCACCCGGAGTGTGACAGGGGATGAGCAGTACTTC. Translated, it gives CATRSVTGDEQYF.

J is TRBJ2-7 and V is TRBV10-2; 8 bases are a match to TRBD2. CDR3 length: 13 residues. V lost 6 bases and J lost 2; bases outside the gene matches: 3. Germline V gene data show CDR1 as WSHSY and CDR2 as SAAADI. CDR3 bases: TGCGCCAGCAGACTAGCGGAGCCCTACGAGCAGTACTTC. This codes for CASRLAEPYEQYF.

The CDR3 reads CASSLGTGAGGEQYF. The DNA for the CDR3 is TGTGCCAGCAGCTTAGGTACAGGGGCCGGGGGCGAGCAGTACTTC. The chain combines TRBV7-9 with TRBJ2-7, with a weak D call TRBD1 (7 bases). Germline assignment: CDR1 SEHNR and CDR2 FQNEAQ (reference sequence). V lost 1 base, J lost 6 bases, and 16 bases lay in between. The CDR3 contains 15 residues.

This chain connects TRBV19 to TRBJ2-5, with D perhaps TRBD2 (6 bases). Trimming pared 3 bases from V and 9 bases from J, leaving 20 bases between. The CDR3 consists of 15 residues. The germline V gene encodes CDR1 LNHDA and CDR2 SQIVND (reference sequence). The CDR3 spells CASSIRTTGVGAQYF. Written as DNA, the CDR3 is TGTGCCAGTAGTATCCGGACTACCGGCGTAGGAGCCCAGTACTTC.

A remark on this clone: In the same sample, other DNA sequences code for this CDR3. V is TRBV7-9 and J is TRBJ2-7; weak D call: TRBD2 (5 bases). The CDR3 spans 14 residues. The germline gives CDR1 SEHNR, CDR2 FQNEAQ (reference sequence). V was trimmed by 5 bases and J by 0 bases, leaving 11 bases between them. The CDR3 spells CASSPTGSSYEQYF. The CDR3 nucleotides are TGTGCCAGCAGCCCGACGGGATCCTCCTACGAGCAGTACTTC.

This chain connects TRBV28 to TRBJ1-5; weak D call: TRBD1 (5 bases). V was clipped by 6 bases and J by 7 bases, with 10 bases between them. Germline loops: CDR1 MDHEN, CDR2 SYDVKM. CDR3 length: 12 residues. CDR3 sequence reads: CASSAGRQPQHF. In DNA form, the CDR3 reads TGTGCCAGCAGCGCAGGGAGGCAGCCCCAGCATTTT.

The rearrangement uses TRBV19 and TRBJ1-2, with 8 bases aligning to TRBD1. The CDR3 is 15 amino acids. CDR1 LNHDA and CDR2 SQIVND come from the germline V gene (reference sequence). V lost 7 bases, J lost 8 bases, and 15 bases stayed unmatched. The CDR3 DNA reads TGTGCCAGTAAGACTTCTGGGGGACAGGTGGACGGCTACACCTTC. It codes for CASKTSGGQVDGYTF. The full variable domain, completed using reference TRBV19 and TRBJ1-2, is DGGITQSPKYLFRKEGQNVTLSCEQNLNHDAMYWYRQDPGQGLRLIYYSQIVNDFQKGDIAEGYSVSREKKESFPLTVTSAQKNPTAFYLCASKTSGGQVDGYTFGSGTRLTVV.

V and J are TRBV29-1 and TRBJ2-5; perhaps TRBD1 as D (6 bases). The V gene's germline CDR1 is SQVTM and CDR2 ANQGSEA. V dropped 7 bases and J dropped 5 bases, with 14 bases sitting between them. The CDR3 sequence is 12 residues long. This CDR3 is CSAGQPGETQYF. The CDR3 DNA is TGCAGCGCCGGACAGCCCGGGGAGACCCAGTACTTC.

The genes are TRBV9 and TRBJ2-1; TRBD2 matches 9 bases. Germline V CDR1 and CDR2: SGDLS, YYNGEE. The CDR3 runs to 15 residues. V lost 0 bases and J lost 9; bases outside the gene matches: 7. The CDR3 loop is CASSVAAGGIGEQFF. CDR3 nucleotides: TGTGCCAGCAGCGTAGCGGCGGGGGGGATTGGTGAGCAGTTCTTC.

This rearrangement joins TRBV2 to TRBJ1-1; 7 bases align to TRBD1. CDR3 length: 16 residues. The germline V gene has CDR1 SNHLY and CDR2 FYNNEI. Losses at the gene ends were 4 bases for V and 3 bases for J; bases not matched to a gene: 11. The CDR3 protein is CASSASGGRSYTEAFF. The CDR3, as DNA: TGTGCCAGCAGTGCCTCAGGGGGACGGTCGTACACTGAAGCTTTCTTT.

The gene calls are TRBV9 and TRBJ1-6, with D hard to call. CDR1 is SGDLS and CDR2 is YYNGEE in the germline V gene. This CDR3 comprises 15 residues. Deletions cut 4 bases from V and 7 bases from J, with 15 bases between. CDR3 loop: CASSPRPGRNSPLHF. DNA for the CDR3: TGTGCCAGCAGCCCCAGGCCAGGAAGGAATTCACCCCTCCACTTT. The complete variable domain, with remaining parts taken from reference TRBV9 and TRBJ1-6, reads DSGVTQTPKHLITATGQRVTLRCSPRSGDLSVYWYQQSLDQGLQFLIQYYNGEERAKGNILERFSAQQFPDLHSELNLSSLELGDSALYFCASSPRPGRNSPLHFGNGTRLTVT.

This chain connects TRBV19 to TRBJ2-4; D possibly corresponds to TRBD1 (5 bases). This CDR3 comprises 18 residues. Trimming cost V 3 bases and J 0 bases, with 18 bases left between them. Germline-derived CDR1 and CDR2 are LNHDA and SQIVND (reference sequence). Here the CDR3 DNA reads TGTGCCAGTAGTATTGGTTCGTCCGGACAACTAGCCAAAAACATTCAGTACTTC. Protein sequence: CASSIGSSGQLAKNIQYF.

This clone appeared once. The J gene is TRBJ2-2, the V gene TRBV4-1; 12 positions agree with TRBD2. V gave up 5 bases and J gave up 6 bases; unmatched junction bases: 4. The CDR3 runs to 15 residues. CDR1 is MGHRA and CDR2 is YSYEKL in the germline V gene. The CDR3: CASSSSGGAAGELFF. CDR3 coding DNA: TGCGCCAGCAGCTCTAGCGGGGGGGCAGCCGGGGAGCTGTTTTTT.

The CDR3 DNA reads as TGCGCCAGCAGCTTCGACCCGGCGCGGGGAAACACCATATATTTT. Encoded protein: CASSFDPARGNTIYF. The V call is TRBV5-1, the J call TRBJ1-3, with no clear D. This CDR3 is built from 15 residues. Deletions cut 2 bases from V and 4 bases from J, with 13 bases between. Germline CDR1 reads SGHRS; CDR2 reads YFSETQ.